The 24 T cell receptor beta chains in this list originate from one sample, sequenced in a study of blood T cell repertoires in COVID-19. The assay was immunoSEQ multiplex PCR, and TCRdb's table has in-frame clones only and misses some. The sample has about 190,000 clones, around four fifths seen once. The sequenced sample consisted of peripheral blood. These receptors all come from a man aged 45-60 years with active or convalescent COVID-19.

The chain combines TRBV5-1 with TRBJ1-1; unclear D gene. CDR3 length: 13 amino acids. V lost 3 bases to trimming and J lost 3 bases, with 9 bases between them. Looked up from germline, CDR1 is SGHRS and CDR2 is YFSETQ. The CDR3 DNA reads TGCGCCAGCAGCTCGTTCGGGGACACTGAAGCTTTCTTT. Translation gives CASSSFGDTEAFF.

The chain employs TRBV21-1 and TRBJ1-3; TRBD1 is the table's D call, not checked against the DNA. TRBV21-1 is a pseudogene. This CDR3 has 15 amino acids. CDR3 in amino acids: CASSAHRDSRDTIYF. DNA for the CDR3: TGTGCCAGCAGCGCTCACCGGGACAGCAGAGACACCATATATTTT.

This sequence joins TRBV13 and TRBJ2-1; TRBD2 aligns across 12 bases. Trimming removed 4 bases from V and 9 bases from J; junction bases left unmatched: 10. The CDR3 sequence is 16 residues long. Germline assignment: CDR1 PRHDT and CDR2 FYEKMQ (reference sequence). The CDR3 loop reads CASSSSASGRATEQFF. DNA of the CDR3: TGTGCCAGCAGCTCCAGCGCTAGCGGGAGGGCCACTGAGCAGTTCTTC.

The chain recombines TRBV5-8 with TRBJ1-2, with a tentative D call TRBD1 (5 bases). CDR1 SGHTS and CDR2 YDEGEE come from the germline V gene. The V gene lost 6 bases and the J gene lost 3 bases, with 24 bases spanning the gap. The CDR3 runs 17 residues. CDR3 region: CASIRQIWRGRDYGYTF. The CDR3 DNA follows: TGTGCCAGCATTCGGCAGATCTGGAGGGGCCGGGACTATGGCTACACCTTC.

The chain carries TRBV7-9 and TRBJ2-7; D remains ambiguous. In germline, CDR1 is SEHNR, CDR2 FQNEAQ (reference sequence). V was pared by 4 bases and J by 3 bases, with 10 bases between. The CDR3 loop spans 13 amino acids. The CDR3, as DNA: TGTGCCAGCAGCTCAAAACAGAGCTACGAGCAGTACTTC. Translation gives CASSSKQSYEQYF.

CDR3: CASSMGQGQSDTQYF. CDR3 in DNA: TGTGCCAGTAGTATGGGACAGGGGCAGTCGGATACGCAGTATTTT. This sequence joins TRBV19 and TRBJ2-3; 10 bases agree with TRBD1. Germline loops: CDR1 LNHDA, CDR2 SQIVND (reference sequence). V was pared by 3 bases and J by 6 bases, with 6 bases of the junction left unmatched. The CDR3 extends over 15 amino acids.

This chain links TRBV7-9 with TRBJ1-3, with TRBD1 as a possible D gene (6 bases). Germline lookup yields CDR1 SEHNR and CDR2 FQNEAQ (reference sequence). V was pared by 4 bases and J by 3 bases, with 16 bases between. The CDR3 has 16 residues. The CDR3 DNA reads TGTGCCAGCAGCTCCTCCTACAGGGAAGGTGGAAACACCATATATTTT. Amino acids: CASSSSYREGGNTIYF. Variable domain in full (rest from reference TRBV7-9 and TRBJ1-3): DTGVSQNPRHKITKRGQNVTFRCDPISEHNRLYWYRQTLGQGPEFLTYFQNEAQLEKSRLLSDRFSAERPKGSFSTLEIQRTEQGDSAMYLCASSSSYREGGNTIYFGEGSWLTVV.

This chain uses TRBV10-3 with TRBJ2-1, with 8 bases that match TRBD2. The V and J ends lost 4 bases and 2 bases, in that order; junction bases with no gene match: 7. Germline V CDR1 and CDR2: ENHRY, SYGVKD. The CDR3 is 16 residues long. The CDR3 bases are TGTGCCATCAGTGCCGGGGGGGCCTTCACCTACAATGAGCAGTTCTTC. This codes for CAISAGGAFTYNEQFF.

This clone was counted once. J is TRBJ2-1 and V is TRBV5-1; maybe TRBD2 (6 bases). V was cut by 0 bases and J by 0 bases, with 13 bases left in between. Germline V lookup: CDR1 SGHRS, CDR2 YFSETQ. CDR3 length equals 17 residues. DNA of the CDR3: TGCGCCAGCAGCTTGGCGCCCCGGGGGAGCTCCTACAATGAGCAGTTCTTC. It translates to CASSLAPRGSSYNEQFF.

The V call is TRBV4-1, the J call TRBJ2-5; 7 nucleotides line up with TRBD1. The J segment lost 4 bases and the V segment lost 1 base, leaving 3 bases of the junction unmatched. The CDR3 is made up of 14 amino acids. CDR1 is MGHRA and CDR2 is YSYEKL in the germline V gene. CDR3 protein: CASSQGRQGETQYF. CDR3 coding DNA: TGCGCCAGCAGCCAAGGGCGACAGGGAGAGACCCAGTACTTC.

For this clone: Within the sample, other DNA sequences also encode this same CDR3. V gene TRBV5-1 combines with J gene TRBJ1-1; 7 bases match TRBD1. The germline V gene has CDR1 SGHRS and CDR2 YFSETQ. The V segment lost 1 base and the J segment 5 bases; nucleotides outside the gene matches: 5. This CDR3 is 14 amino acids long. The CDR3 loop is CASSLTGTATEAFF. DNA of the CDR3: TGCGCCAGCAGCTTGACCGGGACAGCTACTGAAGCTTTCTTT.

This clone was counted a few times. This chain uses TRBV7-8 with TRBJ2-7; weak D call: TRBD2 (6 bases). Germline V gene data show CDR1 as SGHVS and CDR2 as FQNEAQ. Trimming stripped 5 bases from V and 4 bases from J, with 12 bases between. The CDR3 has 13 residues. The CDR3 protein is CASSDGRGYEQYF. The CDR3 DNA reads TGTGCCAGCAGCGACGGCCGGGGGTACGAGCAGTACTTC.

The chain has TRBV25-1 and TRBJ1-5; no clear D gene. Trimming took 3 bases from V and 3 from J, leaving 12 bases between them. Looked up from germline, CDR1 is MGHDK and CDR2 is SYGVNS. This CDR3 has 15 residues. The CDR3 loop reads CASSDGGFPNQPQHF. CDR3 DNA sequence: TGTGCCAGCAGTGATGGAGGGTTCCCCAATCAGCCCCAGCATTTT.

The CDR3 is CASSSDSRQGYGYTF. The DNA of the CDR3 is TGCGCCAGCAGCTCGGACAGCAGACAGGGCTATGGCTACACCTTC. The rearrangement joins TRBV5-1 to TRBJ1-2; TRBD1 matches at 7 bases. Germline values: CDR1 SGHRS, CDR2 YFSETQ. V was pared by 3 bases and J by 4 bases, with 9 bases of the junction left unmatched. The CDR3 is 15 residues long.

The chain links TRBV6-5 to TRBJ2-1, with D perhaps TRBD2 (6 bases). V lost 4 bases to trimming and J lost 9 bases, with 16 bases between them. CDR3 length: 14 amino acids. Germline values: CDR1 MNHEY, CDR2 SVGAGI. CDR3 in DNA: TGTGCCAGCAGTTTCCCGTCCGGGACTTTTGAGCAGTTCTTC. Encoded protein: CASSFPSGTFEQFF.

The CDR3 sequence is CASSAGTGVGYTF. DNA of the CDR3: TGTGCCAGCAGCGCCGGGACAGGGGTTGGCTACACCTTC. The rearrangement joins TRBV5-4 to TRBJ1-2; 10 positions agree with TRBD1. The CDR3 is 13 amino acids. After removal of 4 bases from V and 7 bases from J, the junction contained 4 bases not matched to a gene. Germline CDR1 reads SGHNT; CDR2 reads YYREEE (reference sequence).

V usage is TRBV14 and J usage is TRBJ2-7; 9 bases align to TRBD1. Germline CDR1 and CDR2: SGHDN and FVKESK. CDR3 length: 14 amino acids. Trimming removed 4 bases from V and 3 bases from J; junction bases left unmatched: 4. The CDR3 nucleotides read TGTGCCAGCAGCCGCCGGACAGGGGTCTACGAGCAGTACTTC. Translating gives CASSRRTGVYEQYF. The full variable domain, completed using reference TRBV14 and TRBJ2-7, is EAGVTQFPSHSVIEKGQTVTLRCDPISGHDNLYWYRRVMGKEIKFLLHFVKESKQDESGMPNNRFLAERTGGTYSTLKVQPAELEDSGVYFCASSRRTGVYEQYFGPGTRLTVT.

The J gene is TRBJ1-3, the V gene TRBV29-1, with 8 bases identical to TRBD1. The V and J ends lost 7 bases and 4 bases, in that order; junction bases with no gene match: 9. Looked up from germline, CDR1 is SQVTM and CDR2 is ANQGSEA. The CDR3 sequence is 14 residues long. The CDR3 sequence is CSGRKDRVGNTIYF. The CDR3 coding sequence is TGCAGCGGTCGTAAGGACAGGGTCGGAAACACCATATATTTT.

The CDR3 here is CASSLGLLETQYF. The CDR3 DNA reads as TGCGCCAGCAGCTTGGGACTCCTGGAGACCCAGTACTTC. The rearrangement links TRBV5-1 to TRBJ2-5, with no clear D. In germline, CDR1 is SGHRS, CDR2 YFSETQ. Trimming took off 0 bases at V and 5 bases at J, with 8 bases between the two ends. The CDR3 has 13 residues.

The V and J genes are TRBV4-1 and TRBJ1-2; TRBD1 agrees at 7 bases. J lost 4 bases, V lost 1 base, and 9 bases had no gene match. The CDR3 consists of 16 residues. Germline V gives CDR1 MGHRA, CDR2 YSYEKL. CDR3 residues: CASSQGVQGGFYGYTF. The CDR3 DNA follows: TGCGCCAGCAGCCAAGGGGTGCAGGGGGGATTCTATGGCTACACCTTC.

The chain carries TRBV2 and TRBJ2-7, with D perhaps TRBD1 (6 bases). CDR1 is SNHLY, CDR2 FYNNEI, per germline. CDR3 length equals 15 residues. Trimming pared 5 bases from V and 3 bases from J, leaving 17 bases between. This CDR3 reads CASSSKWGLFYEQYF. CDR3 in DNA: TGTGCCAGCAGTAGCAAGTGGGGGCTATTCTACGAGCAGTACTTC.

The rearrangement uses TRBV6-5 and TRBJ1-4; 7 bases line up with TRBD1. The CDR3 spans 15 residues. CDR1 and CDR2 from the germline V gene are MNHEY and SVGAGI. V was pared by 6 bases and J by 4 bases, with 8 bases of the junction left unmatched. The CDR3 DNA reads TGTGCCAGCAGCCTCAGGGGGGACCTTAATGAAAAACTGTTTTTT. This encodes CASSLRGDLNEKLFF.

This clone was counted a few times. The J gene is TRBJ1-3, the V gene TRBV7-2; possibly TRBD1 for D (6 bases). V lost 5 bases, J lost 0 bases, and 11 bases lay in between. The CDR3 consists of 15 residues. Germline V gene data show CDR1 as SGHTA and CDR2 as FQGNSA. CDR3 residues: CASSDQGLSGNTIYF. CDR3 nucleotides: TGTGCCAGCAGCGATCAGGGGCTCTCTGGAAACACCATATATTTT.

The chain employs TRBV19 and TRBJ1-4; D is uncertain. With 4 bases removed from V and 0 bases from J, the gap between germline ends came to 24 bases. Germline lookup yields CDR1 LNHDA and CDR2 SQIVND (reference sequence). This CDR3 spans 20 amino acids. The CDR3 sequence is CASSTTQIIRVPSTNEKLFF. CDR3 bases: TGTGCCAGTAGTACAACCCAGATTATCCGGGTCCCGTCAACTAATGAAAAACTGTTTTTT.